This T cell receptor (beta chain) stems from a study of T cells in women clearing cervical HPV infection. Some clones are missing from TCRdb's copy, which holds only in-frame ones; the method was immunoSEQ multiplex PCR. The listing contains 25,000 to 30,000 clones. The sequenced material came from blood buffy coat. This sequence originates from a woman aged 18 to 75 with a cervical HPV16 infection that either progressed to CIN3+ or cleared (not recorded which).

CDR3 DNA (partial): TGTGCCAGCAGCTTAATAGCCGGGACAGGGGTTGGAGGTGAG. Protein sequence: CASSLIAGTGVGGE. In full, the CDR3 is CASSLIAGTGVGGEQFF. This sequence joins TRBV7-6 and TRBJ2-1, with 10 bases fitting TRBD1. The observed sequence ends 3 residues before the CDR3 terminus, with the missing tail filled in from the germline J gene. Germline assignment: CDR1 SGHVS and CDR2 FNYEAQ. V dropped 2 bases and J dropped 9; count of bases not matched to a gene: 13. The CDR3 is 17 amino acids.